The clone carrying this TCR beta chain was seen a handful of times. Each CDR3 protein gets one entry after TCRdb re-called the RT-PCR reads with MiXCR. The sample holds 650,000 to 800,000 distinct CDR3 sequences; 14% are singletons and the top ten take 3.6%. The sequence was obtained from a female donor in good health, serving as a healthy control. The sample was memory CD4+ T cells from blood.

CDR3 nucleotide sequence: TGTGCCAGCAGCCCGATGACGCGGGGGTTTCAAGAGACCCAGTACTTC. This translates into CASSPMTRGFQETQYF. The chain uses TRBV7-2 and TRBJ2-5; TRBD2 aligns across 7 bases. The CDR3 contains 16 residues. Germline V gene lookup returns CDR1 SGHTA and CDR2 FQGNSA. J was trimmed by 2 bases and V by 5 bases; bases with no gene match: 11. Supplemented by reference TRBV7-2 and TRBJ2-5, the full variable domain reads GAGVSQSPSNKVTEKGKDVELRCDPISGHTALYWYRQSLGQGLEFLIYFQGNSAPDKSGLPSDRFSAERTGGSVSTLTIQRTQQEDSAVYLCASSPMTRGFQETQYFGPGTRLLVL.